This TCR beta chain was recovered during a study of beta chain features in type 1 diabetes. Looking at the study overall: When patients were set against healthy donors, age, gender and cell yields were similar. Study results and limitations: Insertions at VDJ junctions were less frequent in type 1 diabetes patients. These patients also deleted more nucleotides at the same junctions. A definitive answer on HLA type influencing TCRB rearrangement was not reached here. Among all four CD4+ subsets, Type 1 diabetes patients had TCRB CDR3s that were moderately but significantly shorter.

Expressed TCRB transcripts were sequenced because the entire RNA isolate underwent reverse transcription. Profiling relied on immunoSEQ multiplex PCR, and the TCRdb table lists in-frame clones only, not all of them. The table includes around 260,000 clones, less than 30% detected once. The CDR3 extends over 14 amino acids. CDR1 SGHNT and CDR2 YYREEE come from the germline V gene (reference sequence). The V segment lost 3 bases and the J segment 7 bases; nucleotides outside the gene matches: 8. A single heparinised draw of approximately 110 mL on average was taken per donor. As regards this clone: Its antigen remains unknown.

The clonotype was recovered from a woman aged 30 to 39 with type 1 diabetes. Sequencing was done on a sample of naive CD4+ T cells from blood. The rearrangement joins TRBV5-4 to TRBJ2-7; 9 bases align to TRBD1. CDR3: CASSSSQGAGEQYF. The CDR3 DNA sequence: TGTGCCAGCAGCTCCTCACAGGGGGCTGGTGAGCAGTACTTC. The whole variable domain, remainder taken from reference TRBV5-4 and TRBJ2-7, is ETGVTQSPTHLIKTRGQQVTLRCSSQSGHNTVSWYQQALGQGPQFIFQYYREEENGRGNFPPRFSGLQFPNYSSELNVNALELDDSALYLCASSSSQGAGEQYFGPGTRLTVT.